This T cell receptor (beta chain) was retrieved from a study of T-cell memory formation after mild COVID-19. Across the study: In these data, TCR clusters were largely donor specific. Study results and caveats: Researchers found some responding clones in pre-infection memory, a sign that cross-reactive memory joined. Among CD4+ contracting clones, most were CM and EM, and CD8+ ones EMRA.

MiXCR, applied by TCRdb to the 5' RACE reads, yields one record per CDR3 protein. This sample has about 180,000 distinct CDR3 sequences; roughly 16% occur once, and the top ten carry approximately 2.1%. This clonotype has more than one count but fewer than ten. Its antigen remains unidentified. V lost 1 base and J lost 7, with 18 bases in between. The CDR3 loop spans 15 amino acids. CDR1 and CDR2 from the germline V gene are SGHRS and YFSETQ. The clonotype comes from an adult woman who had mild COVID-19 (a few samples of this study predate the infection). Cell type and time point are not known. The chain is built from TRBV5-1 and TRBJ2-7; D possibly corresponds to TRBD1 (6 bases). Sequencing input: PBMCs or a T cell subset sorted from them (not recorded which). The CDR3 protein is CASSLQGQSSEEQYF. The CDR3 DNA sequence: TGCGCCAGCAGCTTGCAGGGGCAGTCCTCGGAGGAGCAGTACTTC.